The next 6 T cell receptor beta chains were all read from a single sample in a study of T cells in Graves' hyperthyroidism and ophthalmopathy. Using RNA transcripts as the source, TCR beta CDR3 regions were amplified. HTBI primers were used for first-round RT-PCR of the TCR CDR3. TCRdb re-called the multiplex PCR reads with MiXCR, one entry per CDR3 protein. Here the sample spans fewer than 500,000 distinct CDR3 sequences, over 12% being singletons. Specimen: blood. These receptors all stem from a man between 18 and 29 years old with Graves' ophthalmopathy.

This clonotype appeared many times. The chain links TRBV2 to TRBJ2-5, with 15 bases identical to TRBD2. V lost 4 bases, J lost 4 bases, and 4 bases stayed unmatched. The length of the CDR3 is 16 residues. Germline V CDR1 and CDR2: SNHLY, FYNNEI. The CDR3 bases are TGTGCCAGCAGTGTGGGACTAGCGGGAGGTGGAGAGACCCAGTACTTC. Translated, it gives CASSVGLAGGGETQYF.

This clonotype has a handful of counts. The gene calls are TRBV5-5 and TRBJ2-1, with D unresolved. The length of the CDR3 is 13 residues. Germline CDR1 SGHKS, CDR2 YYEKEE (reference sequence). V lost 1 base and J lost 8, with 10 bases in between. The CDR3 sequence: CASSLKRGHEQFF. In DNA, the CDR3 is TGTGCCAGCAGCTTGAAGAGAGGTCATGAGCAGTTCTTC.

The chain has TRBV3-1 and TRBJ2-2, with D perhaps TRBD1 or TRBD2 (5 bases each). V lost 3 bases and J 5 bases, leaving 19 bases between the germline ends. The CDR3 sequence is 17 residues long. CDR1 LGHDT and CDR2 YNNKEL come from the germline V gene (reference sequence). The CDR3, as DNA: TGTGCCAGCAGCCACCCCCCTCCCGGGGCCTCAACCGGGGAGCTGTTTTTT. It is translated as CASSHPPPGASTGELFF.

This clonotype occurred many times. This chain connects TRBV18 to TRBJ1-2; 9 bases align to TRBD1. CDR3 length: 16 residues. Germline CDR1 is KGHSH and CDR2 is LQKENI. Trimming at V came to 0 bases and at J to 8 bases, leaving 10 bases not matched to a gene. The CDR3 sequence is CASSPPAPGTGYGYTF. CDR3 nucleotide sequence: TGTGCCAGCTCACCACCGGCCCCCGGGACAGGGTACGGCTACACCTTC.

In its sample, this clonotype was seen many times. V usage is TRBV5-1 and J usage is TRBJ2-7; D possibly corresponds to TRBD2 (6 bases). This CDR3 region has 15 residues. In germline, CDR1 is SGHRS, CDR2 YFSETQ. The V and J ends lost 1 base and 7 bases respectively, with 18 bases between them. CDR3 region: CASSLSGLPGEEQYF. The CDR3 DNA reads TGCGCCAGCAGCTTGTCGGGACTTCCGGGCGAAGAGCAGTACTTC.

The V and J genes are TRBV19 and TRBJ2-1; TRBD1 matches at 8 bases. Germline V lookup: CDR1 LNHDA, CDR2 SQIVND (reference sequence). The CDR3 covers 15 residues. The V gene end was trimmed by 7 bases and the J gene end by 6 bases; junction bases not matched to a gene: 11. The CDR3 region has the DNA TGTGCCAGTACTCCTCACACAGGGGGTGTCAATGAGCAGTTCTTC. Residues: CASTPHTGGVNEQFF.